The rows below give T cell receptor beta chains drawn from one sample of a study of blood T cell repertoires in COVID-19. Sequencing used immunoSEQ multiplex PCR; TCRdb keeps in-frame clones, though not all of them. Of approximately 310,000 clones listed, roughly 86% are singletons. Sequencing input: peripheral blood. These receptors came from a woman aged 45-65 years who had recovered from COVID-19. CDR3s include the opening cysteine and the closing phenylalanine or tryptophan. A D gene is named only where the DNA matches it firmly. The listing skips clone size in some rows; elsewhere it reads once, few, many or a size class.

v_gene,abundance,j_gene,d_gene,CDR3aa,CDR3nt
TRBV2,-,TRBJ2-3,-,CASSQGGGRGTDTQYF,TGTGCCAGCTCGCAAGGTGGCGGTCGCGGCACAGATACGCAGTATTTT
TRBV23-1,-,TRBJ1-2,TRBD1,CASSQYGTGLSIKASYTF,TGCGCCAGCAGTCAATATGGGACAGGGCTGAGCATCAAGGCTTCCTACACCTTC
TRBV6-5,-,TRBJ1-1,-,CASSPQGDTEAFF,TGTGCCAGCAGTCCACAGGGAGATACTGAAGCTTTCTTT
TRBV2,-,TRBJ1-2,-,CASSPEGLYGYTF,TGTGCCAGCAGTCCCGAGGGATTGTATGGCTACACCTTC
TRBV11-3,once,TRBJ2-7,TRBD1,CASSRDSRSYEQYF,TGTGCCAGCAGCCGGGACAGCCGTTCCTACGAGCAGTACTTC
TRBV19,few,TRBJ1-3,-,CASSTVSGNTIYF,TGTGCCAGTAGTACAGTCTCTGGAAACACCATATATTTT
TRBV15,-,TRBJ1-5,TRBD1,CATSREGTGRQPQHF,TGTGCCACCAGCAGAGAAGGGACAGGGCGGCAGCCCCAGCATTTT
TRBV27,-,TRBJ2-2,-,CASSFGQVNTGELFF,TGTGCCAGCAGTTTTGGCCAGGTGAACACCGGGGAGCTGTTTTTT
TRBV7-3,-,TRBJ2-1,TRBD1,CASSSHYASGTGGHNEQFF,TGTGCCAGCAGCTCACACTACGCCTCCGGGACAGGGGGCCACAATGAGCAGTTCTTC
TRBV19,-,TRBJ1-1,TRBD1,CASSPQGLDTEAFF,TGTGCCAGTAGTCCACAGGGGTTGGACACTGAAGCTTTCTTT
TRBV5-8,-,TRBJ1-2,-,CASSRNRFYDGYTF,TGTGCCAGCAGCAGAAACAGGTTCTATGATGGCTACACCTTC
TRBV7-8,-,TRBJ2-7,TRBD1,CASSLRDRGLEQYF,TGTGCCAGCAGCCTCCGGGACAGGGGGCTCGAGCAGTACTTC
TRBV4-2,-,TRBJ2-5,-,CASSQGTDFQETQYF,TGTGCCAGCAGCCAAGGGACAGATTTCCAAGAGACCCAGTACTTC
TRBV7-9,-,TRBJ2-1,TRBD1,CASSLQGVPGNEQFF,TGTGCCAGCAGCCTACAGGGGGTCCCTGGCAATGAGCAGTTCTTC
TRBV9,-,TRBJ2-3,-,CASSAQGRPDTQYF,TGTGCCAGCAGCGCACAGGGTCGACCAGATACGCAGTATTTT
TRBV19,-,TRBJ1-5,TRBD1,CASRSPGGLNQPQHF,TGTGCCAGTAGATCTCCAGGGGGACTCAATCAGCCCCAGCATTTT
TRBV7-3,-,TRBJ2-1,-,CASSLSSYNEQFF,TGTGCCAGCAGCCTGAGCTCCTACAATGAGCAGTTCTTC
TRBV6-5,once,TRBJ2-3,-,CASSSDSSRDGTQYF,TGTGCCAGCAGCTCGGACTCCTCAAGAGACGGGACGCAGTATTTT
TRBV28,-,TRBJ1-3,TRBD1,CASTYRGSGNTIYF,TGTGCCAGCACCTACAGGGGCTCTGGAAACACCATATATTTT
TRBV6-5,-,TRBJ1-2,TRBD1,CASLGQVPSYGYTF,TGTGCCAGCCTCGGACAGGTTCCCTCCTATGGCTACACCTTC
TRBV4-3,-,TRBJ2-4,-,CASSQDTGYAKNIQYF,TGCGCCAGCAGCCAAGATACGGGATACGCCAAAAACATTCAGTACTTC
TRBV9,few,TRBJ2-3,-,CASSVAWGHSTDTQYF,TGTGCCAGCAGCGTAGCTTGGGGGCATTCCACAGATACGCAGTATTTT
TRBV6-5,-,TRBJ1-4,-,CASSYSRQGDEKLFF,TGTGCCAGCAGTTACTCGAGGCAGGGTGATGAAAAACTGTTTTTT
TRBV6-5,-,TRBJ2-2,TRBD1,CASSFQNRGTGELFF,TGTGCCAGCAGTTTCCAAAACAGGGGAACCGGGGAGCTGTTTTTT
TRBV7-2,-,TRBJ2-1,TRBD1,CASSSEGTALFNEQFF,TGTGCCAGCAGCTCAGAAGGGACAGCCCTTTTTAATGAGCAGTTCTTC